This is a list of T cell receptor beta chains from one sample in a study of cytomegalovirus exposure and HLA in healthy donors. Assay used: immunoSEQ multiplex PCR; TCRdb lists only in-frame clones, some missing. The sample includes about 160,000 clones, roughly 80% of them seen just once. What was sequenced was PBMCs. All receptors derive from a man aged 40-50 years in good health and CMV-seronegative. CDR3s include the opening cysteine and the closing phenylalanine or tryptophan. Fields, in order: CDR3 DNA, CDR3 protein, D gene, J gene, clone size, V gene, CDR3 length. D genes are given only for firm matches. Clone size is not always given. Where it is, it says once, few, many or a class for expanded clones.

DNA: TGTGCCAGCAACGGGGGGTTTCACGAGCAGTACTTC; CDR3: CASNGGFHEQYF; D: TRBD2; J: TRBJ2-7; size: -; V: TRBV6-6; length: 12
DNA: TGTGCCAGCAGCTGGACGGGGGGGCTTCAGCCCCAGCATTTT; CDR3: CASSWTGGLQPQHF; D: -; J: TRBJ1-5; size: -; V: TRBV6-1; length: 14
DNA: TGCAGCGTTGAAGGGGGAGCTAACTATGGCTACACCTTC; CDR3: CSVEGGANYGYTF; D: -; J: TRBJ1-2; size: few; V: TRBV29-1; length: 13
DNA: TGCGCCAGCAGTGAGTCGGGGGAGTGGAGGGAGGAGACCCAGTACTTC; CDR3: CASSESGEWREETQYF; D: -; J: TRBJ2-5; size: -; V: TRBV10-2; length: 16
DNA: TGTGCCAGCAGCTTTGGGAGCTCCTACGAGCAGTACTTC; CDR3: CASSFGSSYEQYF; D: -; J: TRBJ2-7; size: -; V: TRBV5-4; length: 13
DNA: TGTGCCAGCAGGGCGGGGACAGAGAATTCACCCCTCCACTTT; CDR3: CASRAGTENSPLHF; D: TRBD1; J: TRBJ1-6; size: -; V: TRBV7-9; length: 14
DNA: TGTGCCAGTAGTCCACAGCAGGGGAACTATGGCTACACCTTC; CDR3: CASSPQQGNYGYTF; D: -; J: TRBJ1-2; size: -; V: TRBV19; length: 14
DNA: TGTGCCACCAGCAGAGGTCTAAATTCACCCCTCCACTTT; CDR3: CATSRGLNSPLHF; D: -; J: TRBJ1-6; size: -; V: TRBV15; length: 13
DNA: TGCGCCAGCAGCCAGGGGCGGGGGAGCTCCTACAATGAGCAGTTCTTC; CDR3: CASSQGRGSSYNEQFF; D: TRBD2; J: TRBJ2-1; size: -; V: TRBV4-3; length: 16
DNA: TGTGCCAGCAGTCTAGGACAGGGTTATGAAAAACTGTTTTTT; CDR3: CASSLGQGYEKLFF; D: TRBD1; J: TRBJ1-4; size: -; V: TRBV28; length: 14
DNA: TGTGCCAGCAGTTACGAGACAGGGGGCTACGAGCAGTACTTC; CDR3: CASSYETGGYEQYF; D: TRBD1; J: TRBJ2-7; size: -; V: TRBV6-6; length: 14
DNA: TGTGCCAGCAGTCACATCAACGGGGAGAGAAACACCATATATTTT; CDR3: CASSHINGERNTIYF; D: -; J: TRBJ1-3; size: few; V: TRBV11-2; length: 15
DNA: TGTGCCAGCAGCTATAGACAGGGAAACTATGGCTACACCTTC; CDR3: CASSYRQGNYGYTF; D: TRBD1; J: TRBJ1-2; size: -; V: TRBV5-6; length: 14
DNA: TGTGCCAGCAGCCATGTGGAGGAGGTGGCAGATACGCAGTATTTT; CDR3: CASSHVEEVADTQYF; D: -; J: TRBJ2-3; size: -; V: TRBV4-2; length: 15
DNA: TGCGCCAGCAGCCCCGGGACAGGCCAAGAGACCCAGTACTTC; CDR3: CASSPGTGQETQYF; D: TRBD1; J: TRBJ2-5; size: -; V: TRBV5-1; length: 14
DNA: TGTGCCAGTAGTATAGATCAGGGAAGGGACACTGAAGCTTTCTTT; CDR3: CASSIDQGRDTEAFF; D: -; J: TRBJ1-1; size: -; V: TRBV19; length: 15
DNA: TGCGCCAGCAGCTCCCCCGGCGAGGGAGCCAAAAACATTCAGTACTTC; CDR3: CASSSPGEGAKNIQYF; D: -; J: TRBJ2-4; size: -; V: TRBV5-1; length: 16
DNA: TGTGCCAGCAGTTACTCGCTAGCGGGGTGGGAAGAGACCCAGTACTTC; CDR3: CASSYSLAGWEETQYF; D: TRBD2; J: TRBJ2-5; size: once; V: TRBV6-6; length: 16
DNA: TGTGCCAGCAGCCCGACGGGTTGGGAAAAACTGTTTTTT; CDR3: CASSPTGWEKLFF; D: -; J: TRBJ1-4; size: -; V: TRBV7-8; length: 13
DNA: TGCAGCGCCCAAGGGGGGACAGGGTACTACGAGCAGTACTTC; CDR3: CSAQGGTGYYEQYF; D: TRBD1; J: TRBJ2-7; size: few; V: TRBV29-1; length: 14
DNA: TGTGCCAGCAGCGCGAGAGCGGGGGCGGGGTTCGGGGAGCTGTTTTTT; CDR3: CASSARAGAGFGELFF; D: TRBD2; J: TRBJ2-2; size: -; V: TRBV9; length: 16
DNA: TGTGCCATCAGTGGAGGGGGCCACGGTCAGCCCCAGCATTTT; CDR3: CAISGGGHGQPQHF; D: TRBD1; J: TRBJ1-5; size: -; V: TRBV10-3; length: 14
DNA: TGTGCCAGCAGAGCTTCCGGGACAGGGTCCTATGGCTACACCTTC; CDR3: CASRASGTGSYGYTF; D: TRBD1; J: TRBJ1-2; size: -; V: TRBV6-4; length: 15
DNA: TGTGCCAGCAGTGATCGTGGCAGGGGGCTCTACGAGCAGTACTTC; CDR3: CASSDRGRGLYEQYF; D: TRBD1; J: TRBJ2-7; size: -; V: TRBV6-1; length: 15
DNA: TGTGCCAGCAGCGGACAGGGTAATCAGCCCCAGCATTTT; CDR3: CASSGQGNQPQHF; D: TRBD1; J: TRBJ1-5; size: -; V: TRBV5-6; length: 13
DNA: TGTGCCAGCAGTGCCGGGACAGGGGGATATTCACCCCTCCACTTT; CDR3: CASSAGTGGYSPLHF; D: TRBD1; J: TRBJ1-6; size: -; V: TRBV27; length: 15
DNA: TGCGCCAGCAGCGACGAATTCCGGACAGGGGAATACGAGCAGTACTTC; CDR3: CASSDEFRTGEYEQYF; D: TRBD1; J: TRBJ2-7; size: -; V: TRBV4-1; length: 16
DNA: TGTGCCAGCCGCCGGGACAGGGGGGCCTACGAGCAGTACTTC; CDR3: CASRRDRGAYEQYF; D: TRBD1; J: TRBJ2-7; size: few; V: TRBV28; length: 14
DNA: TGTGCCAGCAGCGCGCGGGCAGGAGTGACAGATACGCAGTATTTT; CDR3: CASSARAGVTDTQYF; D: -; J: TRBJ2-3; size: -; V: TRBV9; length: 15
DNA: TGTGCCAGCTCACCTTCCCGGACAGGGTTTGGAAACACCATATATTTT; CDR3: CASSPSRTGFGNTIYF; D: TRBD1; J: TRBJ1-3; size: few; V: TRBV18; length: 16
DNA: TGTGCCAGCAGATTGACAGGGCTGAACACTGAAGCTTTCTTT; CDR3: CASRLTGLNTEAFF; D: TRBD1; J: TRBJ1-1; size: -; V: TRBV6-4; length: 14
DNA: TGCGCCAGCAGCCTAAGCAGGCAGCCTAATTCACCCCTCCACTTT; CDR3: CASSLSRQPNSPLHF; D: -; J: TRBJ1-6; size: -; V: TRBV4-3; length: 15
DNA: TGTGCCAGCAGCCCAGGACAGGGCCCTAACTATGGCTACACCTTC; CDR3: CASSPGQGPNYGYTF; D: TRBD1; J: TRBJ1-2; size: -; V: TRBV11-2; length: 15
DNA: TGCGCCAGCAGCGGCGCCGGGACAGGGACAGCCCAGTACTTC; CDR3: CASSGAGTGTAQYF; D: TRBD1; J: TRBJ2-5; size: -; V: TRBV5-1; length: 14
DNA: TGTGCCAGCCACGAAGCCCCCGATATCGGGGAGCTGTTTTTT; CDR3: CASHEAPDIGELFF; D: -; J: TRBJ2-2; size: few; V: TRBV19; length: 14
DNA: TGTGCCAGCAGCTTGGGGACAGGGTACATGAACACTGAAGCTTTCTTT; CDR3: CASSLGTGYMNTEAFF; D: TRBD1; J: TRBJ1-1; size: -; V: TRBV5-4; length: 16
DNA: TGTGCCAGTAGTAGGGACAGGGTAACCGGGGAGCTGTTTTTT; CDR3: CASSRDRVTGELFF; D: TRBD1; J: TRBJ2-2; size: -; V: TRBV19; length: 14
DNA: TGTGCCAGCAGTCTCTCCCCGACAGGGGTGATGGCCAACGTCCTGACTTTC; CDR3: CASSLSPTGVMANVLTF; D: TRBD1; J: TRBJ2-6; size: -; V: TRBV27; length: 17
DNA: TGTGCCAGCAGCTCCCGACAGAACCCCACAGCAGATACGCAGTATTTT; CDR3: CASSSRQNPTADTQYF; D: -; J: TRBJ2-3; size: -; V: TRBV7-9; length: 16
DNA: TGCGCCAGCAGCTTGGGCCAGGGAATGGGTGGGGATGGCTACACCTTC; CDR3: CASSLGQGMGGDGYTF; D: -; J: TRBJ1-2; size: -; V: TRBV5-1; length: 16
DNA: TGCGCCAGCCGCGTAGCTAACACTGAAGCTTTCTTT; CDR3: CASRVANTEAFF; D: -; J: TRBJ1-1; size: -; V: TRBV5-1; length: 12
DNA: TGTGCCAGCAGTTTACAGGGGGCGGGAGAGCAGTACTTC; CDR3: CASSLQGAGEQYF; D: TRBD1; J: TRBJ2-5; size: -; V: TRBV2; length: 13
DNA: TGTGCCAGCTCACCAGGGACAGGGGAGGCACCCCTCCACTTT; CDR3: CASSPGTGEAPLHF; D: TRBD1; J: TRBJ1-6; size: -; V: TRBV18; length: 14
DNA: TGTGCCAGCAGCTCAGGAAGCCAGGGGGCGCTGGTCACCAAAAACATTCAGTACTTC; CDR3: CASSSGSQGALVTKNIQYF; D: TRBD1; J: TRBJ2-4; size: -; V: TRBV5-4; length: 19
DNA: TGTGCCAGCAGTTACTCCCGGACAGGACCCTATGGCTACACCTTC; CDR3: CASSYSRTGPYGYTF; D: TRBD1; J: TRBJ1-2; size: -; V: TRBV6-5; length: 15
DNA: TGTGCCAGCAGCCCTTCCGGGACTAGCAGCTACGAGCAGTACTTC; CDR3: CASSPSGTSSYEQYF; D: TRBD2; J: TRBJ2-7; size: few; V: TRBV14; length: 15
DNA: TGTGCCAGCAGCTTCTCTTCGGGCTATGGCTACACCTTC; CDR3: CASSFSSGYGYTF; D: -; J: TRBJ1-2; size: -; V: TRBV5-6; length: 13
DNA: TGTGCCAGCAGTTTGCTTGGTAGCGGGGGGCCCTACGAGCAGTACTTC; CDR3: CASSLLGSGGPYEQYF; D: TRBD2; J: TRBJ2-7; size: -; V: TRBV28; length: 16
DNA: TGTGCCAGCAGCCCCCGACCCAGGACAGGTGTTCAAGAGACCCAGTACTTC; CDR3: CASSPRPRTGVQETQYF; D: TRBD1; J: TRBJ2-5; size: -; V: TRBV11-2; length: 17
DNA: TGTGCCATCAGTGACGACAGGTGGGGCCCAAAGGGCCAGTACTTC; CDR3: CAISDDRWGPKGQYF; D: -; J: TRBJ2-5; size: few; V: TRBV10-3; length: 15